The 27 T cell receptor beta chains in this list originate from one sample, sequenced in a study of cytomegalovirus exposure and HLA in healthy donors. Primers: 60 Vbeta forward and 13 Jbeta reverse. Clones were sequenced by immunoSEQ multiplex PCR, and TCRdb holds only the in-frame ones, with some missing. Of around 100,000 clones in the sample, roughly 83% are singletons; the top ten hold 3%. Sequences were obtained from PBMCs. These receptors were collected from a young woman in good health and CMV-seropositive.

The J gene is TRBJ2-2, the V gene TRBV6-1; 7 nucleotides line up with TRBD2. Germline lookup yields CDR1 MNHNS and CDR2 SASEGT. This CDR3 is built from 15 residues. V was pared by 8 bases and J by 4 bases, with 10 bases of the junction left unmatched. In nucleotides, the CDR3 is TGTGCCAGCCCGAGACGGGGGGTGGGCACCGGGGAGCTGTTTTTT. Residues: CASPRRGVGTGELFF.

The gene calls are TRBV4-1 and TRBJ2-2; 7 bases fit TRBD1. Looked up from germline, CDR1 is MGHRA and CDR2 is YSYEKL. The CDR3 sequence is 14 residues long. Trimming at V came to 3 bases and at J to 6 bases, leaving 4 bases not matched to a gene. CDR3 region: CASSHSTGAGELFF. CDR3 nucleotide sequence: TGCGCCAGCAGCCATTCTACAGGGGCCGGGGAGCTGTTTTTT.

The chain uses TRBV23-1 and TRBJ2-3; 11 bases agree with TRBD2. TRBV23-1 is filed as an ORF, its function uncertain. The CDR3 is 15 residues long. V shed 2 bases, J shed 3 bases, and the junction held 1 base outside the gene matches. The DNA of the CDR3 is TGCGCCAGCAGTCAAACTAGCGGGAGTACAGATACGCAGTATTTT. Protein product: CASSQTSGSTDTQYF.

This chain connects TRBV21-1 to TRBJ1-1; TRBD1 is the table's D call and was not checked against the DNA. TRBV21-1 is recorded as a pseudogene. The CDR3 sequence is 15 residues long. DNA for the CDR3: TGTGCCAGCAGAAAAAGGGGGACAGAGGACACTGAAGCTTTCTTT. Its translation: CASRKRGTEDTEAFF.

The rearrangement links TRBV27 to TRBJ1-4; the match to TRBD1 covers 9 bases. After removal of 8 bases from V and 7 bases from J, the junction contained 8 bases not matched to a gene. Looked up from germline, CDR1 is MNHEY and CDR2 is SMNVEV (reference sequence). The CDR3 loop spans 14 amino acids. The CDR3 reads CASRPDRGIEKLFF. CDR3 DNA sequence: TGTGCCAGCCGTCCCGACAGGGGGATTGAAAAACTGTTTTTT. Looking up the rest from reference TRBV27 and TRBJ1-4 gives the full variable domain: EAQVTQNPRYLITVTGKKLTVTCSQNMNHEYMSWYRQDPGLGLRQIYYSMNVEVTDKGDVPEGYKVSRKEKRNFPLILESPSPNQTSLYFCASRPDRGIEKLFFGSGTQLSVL.

The chain employs TRBV28 and TRBJ1-4; D is unresolved. Germline V gene lookup returns CDR1 MDHEN and CDR2 SYDVKM. Trimming removed 4 bases at V and 5 bases at J, with 8 bases between. The length of the CDR3 is 13 residues. In nucleotides, the CDR3 is TGTGCCAGCAGTTACCCGGAGAATGAAAAACTGTTTTTT. Amino acids: CASSYPENEKLFF.

V usage is TRBV5-5 and J usage is TRBJ2-3, with TRBD1 identical over 7 bases. Germline values: CDR1 SGHKS, CDR2 YYEKEE (reference sequence). This CDR3 is 14 amino acids long. The junction had 3 bases not matched to a gene; V was cut back by 3 bases and J by 2 bases. Here the CDR3 DNA reads TGTGCCAGCAGCTCGGGACAGCTCACAGATACGCAGTATTTT. Its protein is CASSSGQLTDTQYF.

The chain employs TRBV5-1 and TRBJ1-6; TRBD1 might be the D (5 bases). Germline-derived CDR1 and CDR2 are SGHRS and YFSETQ. The V end was cut by 6 bases, the J end by 8 bases, with 12 bases between. The CDR3 is 13 amino acids. CDR3 sequence: CASTDSTDSPLHF. The CDR3 nucleotides read TGCGCCAGCACCGACAGTACGGATTCACCCCTCCACTTT.

The J gene is TRBJ1-3, the V gene TRBV7-3; D remains ambiguous. The CDR3 loop spans 12 amino acids. The V end was cut by 4 bases, the J end by 4 bases, with 5 bases between. The V gene's germline CDR1 is SGHTA and CDR2 FQGTGA. CDR3 loop: CASSSPGNTIYF. The CDR3 DNA is TGTGCCAGCAGCTCCCCAGGAAACACCATATATTTT.

CDR3 DNA: TGTGCCAGCAGTCCGCTAGGGGGAGTTTACGAGCAGTACTTC. Translation: CASSPLGGVYEQYF. V usage is TRBV2 and J usage is TRBJ2-7; a weak D match, TRBD1 (6 bases). The V gene's germline CDR1 is SNHLY and CDR2 FYNNEI. The V and J ends lost 5 bases and 4 bases respectively, with 15 bases between them. The CDR3 length is 14 residues.

The genes are TRBV9 and TRBJ1-2; 7 bases align to TRBD1. The CDR3 consists of 13 residues. J gave up 4 bases and V 4 bases, and 4 bases lay outside the gene matches. Germline lookup yields CDR1 SGDLS and CDR2 YYNGEE. Written as DNA, the CDR3 is TGTGCCAGCAGCCCCGACAGGGCCTATGGCTACACCTTC. This encodes CASSPDRAYGYTF.

The chain has TRBV6-5 and TRBJ2-1, with a tentative D call TRBD2 (6 bases). This CDR3 has 16 residues. Germline V gene data show CDR1 as MNHEY and CDR2 as SVGAGI. V was trimmed by 0 bases and J by 4 bases, leaving 13 bases between them. The CDR3 coding sequence is TGTGCCAGCAGTTACTCGAGGGACTTCTTTTACAATGAGCAGTTCTTC. This encodes CASSYSRDFFYNEQFF.

The gene calls are TRBV27 and TRBJ2-7; the D gene is possibly TRBD1 (6 bases). Trimming cost V 3 bases and J 6 bases, with 9 bases left between them. CDR1 is MNHEY, CDR2 SMNVEV, per germline (reference sequence). The CDR3 covers 12 residues. The CDR3 reads CASSFGRGEQYF. In DNA form, the CDR3 reads TGTGCCAGCAGTTTTGGCAGGGGCGAGCAGTACTTC.

This chain joins TRBV27 and TRBJ2-7; the D gene is possibly TRBD1 (6 bases). Trimming shortened V by 4 bases and J by 7 bases, and 20 bases separated the two germline ends. Germline V CDR1 and CDR2: MNHEY, SMNVEV (reference sequence). CDR3 length: 15 amino acids. The CDR3 DNA follows: TGTGCCAGCAGTTATCAGACAGGACCGGCGAGGGAGCAGTACTTC. It codes for CASSYQTGPAREQYF.

The chain carries TRBV28 and TRBJ1-5, with no clear D. The CDR3 extends over 16 amino acids. Germline CDR1 reads MDHEN; CDR2 reads SYDVKM. Trimming shortened V by 8 bases and J by 5 bases, and 22 bases separated the two germline ends. The CDR3: CASGSAGSPEHQPQHF. Written as DNA, the CDR3 is TGTGCCAGCGGCTCCGCGGGGAGTCCGGAGCATCAGCCCCAGCATTTT. Supplemented by reference TRBV28 and TRBJ1-5, the full variable domain reads DVKVTQSSRYLVKRTGEKVFLECVQDMDHENMFWYRQDPGLGLRLIYFSYDVKMKEKGDIPEGYSVSREKKERFSLILESASTNQTSMYLCASGSAGSPEHQPQHFGDGTRLSIL.

This chain joins TRBV6-5 and TRBJ1-5; D is ambiguous. The CDR3 has 14 amino acids. With 6 bases removed from V and 0 bases from J, the gap between germline ends came to 9 bases. Germline V gene lookup returns CDR1 MNHEY and CDR2 SVGAGI. This CDR3 reads CASSRTSSNQPQHF. CDR3 sequence (DNA): TGTGCCAGCAGCCGGACTTCTAGCAATCAGCCCCAGCATTTT.

This chain uses TRBV5-6 with TRBJ2-7; TRBD2 matches 7 bases. Germline V CDR1 and CDR2: SGHDT, YYEEEE. The J segment lost 7 bases and the V segment lost 4 bases, leaving 2 bases of the junction unmatched. The CDR3 runs to 11 residues. This chain's CDR3 is CASSRGREQYF. Here the CDR3 DNA reads TGTGCCAGCAGCCGCGGGAGAGAGCAGTACTTC.

The chain has TRBV6-5 and TRBJ2-1, with TRBD2 matching 10 bases. The CDR3 contains 14 residues. With 6 bases clipped from V and 8 bases from J, the junction kept 7 bases outside the gene matches. CDR1 MNHEY and CDR2 SVGAGI come from the germline V gene. CDR3 DNA sequence: TGTGCCAGCAGCCTAGGACTAGCGGACGATGAGCAGTTCTTC. It specifies CASSLGLADDEQFF.

The chain recombines TRBV6-5 with TRBJ1-1; TRBD1 aligns across 11 bases. Germline V gene data show CDR1 as MNHEY and CDR2 as SVGAGI. The length of the CDR3 is 14 residues. V lost 5 bases and J lost 4; bases outside the gene matches: 3. CDR3 sequence: CASSEGTGGTEAFF. CDR3 DNA sequence: TGTGCCAGCAGTGAGGGGACAGGGGGCACTGAAGCTTTCTTT.

The rearrangement links TRBV28 to TRBJ2-7, with 12 bases aligning to TRBD1. V lost 3 bases and J lost 2; bases outside the gene matches: 5. CDR3 size: 16 residues. Germline V lookup: CDR1 MDHEN, CDR2 SYDVKM. CDR3 sequence (DNA): TGTGCCAGCAGTTTTGGGGGGACAGGGGGCACCTACGAGCAGTACTTC. Encoded protein: CASSFGGTGGTYEQYF.

The J gene is TRBJ1-2, the V gene TRBV6-6; D is ambiguous. Trimming removed 2 bases from V and 6 bases from J, with 4 bases in between. CDR3 length equals 11 residues. Per the germline V gene, CDR1 is MNHNY and CDR2 is SVGAGI (reference sequence). Written as DNA, the CDR3 is TGTGCCAGCAGTTACGCAGATGGCTACACCTTC. Translation gives CASSYADGYTF.

Worth noting for this clone: The same CDR3 arises from other DNA sequences in this sample as well. The rearrangement uses TRBV19 and TRBJ1-1, with 8 bases matching TRBD1. CDR3 length: 13 amino acids. Germline lookup yields CDR1 LNHDA and CDR2 SQIVND (reference sequence). V lost 11 bases, J lost 1 base, and 6 bases stayed unmatched. DNA for the CDR3: TGTGCCTTGGCAGGACAGGGGAACACTGAAGCTTTCTTT. Translation gives CALAGQGNTEAFF.

The chain employs TRBV4-1 and TRBJ1-4; D remains ambiguous. V lost 3 bases and J lost 4, with 9 bases in between. The V gene's germline CDR1 is MGHRA and CDR2 YSYEKL. The CDR3 extends over 14 amino acids. The DNA for the CDR3 is TGCGCCAGCAGCCAGCCCCACTTTAATGAAAAACTGTTTTTT. Its protein is CASSQPHFNEKLFF.

On this clone: The junction departs from germline at one end; a sequencing error may be responsible. V and J are TRBV6-1 and TRBJ1-2; no reliable D call. The CDR3 is made up of 10 amino acids. Looked up from germline, CDR1 is MNHNS and CDR2 is SASEGT. CDR3 sequence: CVSDGGGYTF. DNA of the CDR3: TGTGTCAGCGATGGAGGGGGCTACACCTTC.

This clone has only a few counts. The gene calls are TRBV7-9 and TRBJ2-5; D is unresolved. V was cut by 5 bases and J by 0 bases, with 10 bases left in between. Germline values: CDR1 SEHNR, CDR2 FQNEAQ (reference sequence). The CDR3 covers 14 residues. For the CDR3, the DNA is TGTGCCAGCAGCCCTTACGGAGACCAAGAGACCCAGTACTTC. Residues: CASSPYGDQETQYF.

This clone came up a few times. The chain uses TRBV2 and TRBJ1-4; 9 bases agree with TRBD1. This CDR3 contains 15 residues. V shed 4 bases, J shed 5 bases, and the junction held 5 bases outside the gene matches. In germline, CDR1 is SNHLY, CDR2 FYNNEI. The CDR3 here is CASSGTGGWNEKLFF. The CDR3 DNA reads TGTGCCAGCAGTGGTACAGGGGGCTGGAATGAAAAACTGTTTTTT.

The J gene is TRBJ2-5, the V gene TRBV4-1; the match to TRBD2 covers 12 bases. The DNA matches TRBJ2-7 better at its end, which makes the J call doubtful. This CDR3 comprises 17 residues. Germline V gene sequence: CDR1 MGHRA, CDR2 YSYEKL. The CDR3 sequence is CASSRLPLAGGPYEQYF. CDR3 sequence (DNA): TGCGCCAGCAGCCGATTGCCACTAGCGGGAGGTCCCTACGAGCAGTACTTC.